The source of this T cell receptor (beta chain) is a study of blood T cell repertoires in COVID-19. Study information: The samples span acute and convalescent COVID-19 from the United States, Italy and Spain. Sample material is recorded as cDNA or gDNA derived from T cells, B-cell-depleted T cells, or PBMCs.

Per the authors' pipeline: Nucleated cell number was recorded as an estimate derived from reference gene primer amplification. Clones were read by immunoSEQ multiplex PCR, and TCRdb kept only the in-frame ones, dropping some. The D gene and trimming were derived from the DNA, and the V and J assignments and clone size from that table. This sample has 150,000 to 200,000 clones, with about 75% found just once. In germline, CDR1 is SNHLY, CDR2 FYNNEI. The CDR3 spans 13 residues. Trimming took off 5 bases at V and 3 bases at J, with 11 bases between the two ends. The receptor was isolated from a woman aged 45 to 65 with active or convalescent COVID-19. The chain recombines TRBV2 with TRBJ2-7, with D perhaps TRBD1 (6 bases). Specimen: peripheral blood. In DNA form, the CDR3 reads TGTGCCAGCAGTCGTGGCAGGGGCTACGAGCAGTACTTC. Translation gives CASSRGRGYEQYF.